One T cell receptor beta chain is described in this entry. This entry belongs to a study of T-cell reconstitution after alpha-beta-depleted transplantation in children. The CDR3 is 16 residues long. The V gene's germline CDR1 is SGHVS and CDR2 FQNEAQ. V shed 4 bases, J shed 4 bases, and the junction held 7 bases outside the gene matches. Library preparation (for TCRbeta) was performed with unique molecular identifiers. MiXCR, run by TCRdb on the PCR reads, gives a single entry per CDR3 protein. The repertoire holds 450,000 to 500,000 distinct CDR3 sequences, with approximately 12% as singletons. The clonotype originates from a human donor who donated a stem cell graft to a child with combined immunodeficiency. Sequences were derived from PBMCs from the stem cell graft donor, sampled from the stem cell graft. V and J are TRBV7-8 and TRBJ2-1, with 10 bases lining up with TRBD2. This CDR3 is CASSYQSGRDYNEQFF. CDR3 nucleotide sequence: TGTGCCAGCAGCTACCAGAGCGGGAGGGATTACAATGAGCAGTTCTTC.